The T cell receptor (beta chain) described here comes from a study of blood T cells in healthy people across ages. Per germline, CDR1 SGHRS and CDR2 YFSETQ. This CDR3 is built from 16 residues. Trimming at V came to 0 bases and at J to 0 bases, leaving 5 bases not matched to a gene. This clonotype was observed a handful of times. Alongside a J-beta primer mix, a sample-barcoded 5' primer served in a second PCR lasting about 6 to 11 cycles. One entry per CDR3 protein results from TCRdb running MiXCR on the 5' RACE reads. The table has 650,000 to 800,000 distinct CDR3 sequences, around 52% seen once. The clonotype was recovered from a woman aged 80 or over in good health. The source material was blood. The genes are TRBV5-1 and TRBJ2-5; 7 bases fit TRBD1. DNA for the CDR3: TGCGCCAGCAGCTTGGCAGGGGGTCAGAACCAAGAGACCCAGTACTTC. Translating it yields CASSLAGGQNQETQYF.